This T cell receptor beta chain was identified during a study of cytomegalovirus exposure and HLA in healthy donors. Regarding the study as a whole: Among CMV-associated TCR beta chains, most appeared HLA-restricted in a later analysis. Several V segments, TRBV6-2 and TRBV6-3 among them, could not be told apart and were dropped. Researchers catalogued 160 or so TCR beta chains as cytomegalovirus-associated. An analysis was carried out at a later point. It showed that HLA-associated TCR beta chains were more clonally expanded than equally common non-associated chains.

The PCR used 60 Vbeta and 13 Jbeta primers. Data came from immunoSEQ multiplex PCR; TCRdb stores just in-frame clones and leaves some out. The sample contains about 78,000 clones, about 80% of which appear only once. Looked up from germline, CDR1 is SGHTA and CDR2 is FQGNSA. This CDR3 comprises 13 residues. Deletions cut 2 bases from V and 6 bases from J, with 7 bases between. Details on this clone: Its antigen is still unknown.

Sequencing input: PBMCs. This TCR came from a woman aged 50 to 65 in good health and CMV-seropositive. V gene TRBV7-2 combines with J gene TRBJ1-4; the D is unclear. The CDR3 region has the DNA TGTGCCAGCAGCTTATCCCTCGATGAAAAACTGTTTTTT. Translation gives CASSLSLDEKLFF.